This T cell receptor (beta chain) was observed in a study of beta chain features in type 1 diabetes. For the study at large: Healthy donors, compared against patients, showed similar age, gender and cell yields. Study findings and constraints: Patients with Type 1 diabetes showed moderately but significantly shorter TCRB CDR3s in all four CD4+ subsets. Short templates might get an advantage during PCR, and this would be equal in patients and controls.

Expressed TCRB transcripts were sequenced, since all the RNA that had been isolated was reverse transcribed. Data came from immunoSEQ multiplex PCR; TCRdb stores just in-frame clones and leaves some out. The sample yields hundreds of thousands of clones, around 15% seen once. A single count supports this clone. What it recognizes is unknown. Germline V gene lookup returns CDR1 SEHNR and CDR2 FQNEAQ (reference sequence). The ends lost 5 bases at V and 7 bases at J; junction bases unmatched: 10. The CDR3 length is 14 residues. Cells sorted by CD45RO/CCR7/CD25/CD127/CD95/CD27 comprised CD4+ naive, central memory, regulatory and stem cell-like memory cells.

The clonotype was recovered from a man aged 18 to 30 in good health. Sequencing input: naive CD4+ T cells from blood. The chain carries TRBV7-9 and TRBJ2-7, with TRBD2 identical over 8 bases. Written as DNA, the CDR3 is TGTGCCAGCAGCCTTTCCAGCGGGGGCCGTGAGCAGTACTTC. Protein product: CASSLSSGGREQYF.